The rows below give T cell receptor beta chains drawn from one sample of a study of blood T cell repertoires in COVID-19. The protocol was immunoSEQ multiplex PCR, while the TCRdb copy is restricted to in-frame clones and leaves out a portion. The sample includes about 280,000 clones, 83% of them seen just once. Material: peripheral blood. The receptors originated from a woman in her forties or fifties who had recovered from COVID-19. Both conserved end residues are part of each CDR3. Fields, in order: V gene, D gene, clone size, J gene, CDR3 protein, CDR3 DNA. D genes are given only for firm matches. Only part of the rows carry a size: once, few, many, or a class if the clone is expanded.

v_gene: TRBV7-2
d_gene: -
abundance: once
j_gene: TRBJ1-5
CDR3aa: CASSSDRSNQPQHF
CDR3nt: TGTGCCAGCAGTTCCGACAGGAGCAATCAGCCCCAGCATTTT

v_gene: TRBV19
d_gene: TRBD1
abundance: -
j_gene: TRBJ1-4
CDR3aa: CASSIDRTGDEKLFF
CDR3nt: TGTGCCAGTAGTATAGATCGGACAGGGGATGAAAAACTGTTTTTT

v_gene: TRBV5-6
d_gene: TRBD1
abundance: -
j_gene: TRBJ1-5
CDR3aa: CASSLAQAGGSQPQHF
CDR3nt: TGTGCCAGCAGCTTGGCCCAGGCAGGGGGCAGTCAGCCCCAGCATTTT

v_gene: TRBV18
d_gene: -
abundance: -
j_gene: TRBJ2-1
CDR3aa: CASSPGGTAGGEQFF
CDR3nt: TGTGCCAGCTCACCTGGGGGGACCGCGGGCGGTGAGCAGTTCTTC

v_gene: TRBV6-2/TRBV6-3
d_gene: -
abundance: -
j_gene: TRBJ1-4
CDR3aa: CASSYLTAFRNEKLFF
CDR3nt: TGTGCCAGCAGTTACTTGACAGCCTTTCGGAATGAAAAACTGTTTTTT

v_gene: TRBV28
d_gene: -
abundance: -
j_gene: TRBJ1-6
CDR3aa: CASRRGLNNSPLHF
CDR3nt: TGTGCCAGCCGAAGAGGGCTCAATAATTCACCCCTCCACTTT

v_gene: TRBV11-3
d_gene: TRBD2
abundance: -
j_gene: TRBJ2-7
CDR3aa: CASSGRTSGKSCEQYF
CDR3nt: TGTGCCAGCAGCGGGCGGACTAGCGGGAAATCGTGCGAGCAGTACTTC

v_gene: TRBV6-6
d_gene: TRBD1
abundance: -
j_gene: TRBJ1-2
CDR3aa: CASRGDRTVGGYTF
CDR3nt: TGTGCCAGCAGGGGGGACAGAACCGTGGGAGGCTACACCTTC

v_gene: TRBV7-8
d_gene: -
abundance: -
j_gene: TRBJ2-7
CDR3aa: CASSLAGQYYEQYF
CDR3nt: TGTGCCAGCAGCTTAGCGGGGCAGTACTACGAGCAGTACTTC

v_gene: TRBV9
d_gene: -
abundance: -
j_gene: TRBJ2-5
CDR3aa: CASSVGRTQYF
CDR3nt: TGTGCCAGCAGCGTAGGGAGGACCCAGTACTTC

v_gene: TRBV24-1
d_gene: -
abundance: -
j_gene: TRBJ2-3
CDR3aa: CATSDSGTDTQYF
CDR3nt: TGTGCCACCAGTGACTCAGGGACAGATACGCAGTATTTT

v_gene: TRBV6-4
d_gene: -
abundance: -
j_gene: TRBJ2-2
CDR3aa: CASSYSGGNTGELFF
CDR3nt: TGTGCCAGCAGTTATAGCGGAGGTAACACCGGGGAGCTGTTTTTT

v_gene: TRBV11-2
d_gene: -
abundance: few
j_gene: TRBJ2-2
CDR3aa: CASERGPHTGELFF
CDR3nt: TGTGCCAGTGAGCGCGGGCCTCACACCGGGGAGCTGTTTTTT

v_gene: TRBV28
d_gene: -
abundance: -
j_gene: TRBJ1-5
CDR3aa: CASSLPLIRSNQPQHF
CDR3nt: TGTGCCAGCAGCTTGCCGCTGATCCGGAGCAATCAGCCCCAGCATTTT

v_gene: TRBV11-2
d_gene: TRBD1
abundance: -
j_gene: TRBJ2-7
CDR3aa: CASSLVSGQSYEQYF
CDR3nt: TGTGCCAGCAGCTTAGTTTCGGGACAGTCCTACGAGCAGTACTTC

v_gene: TRBV7-7
d_gene: TRBD1
abundance: once
j_gene: TRBJ2-7
CDR3aa: CASFKRGQGPYEQYF
CDR3nt: TGTGCCAGCTTTAAAAGGGGACAGGGACCCTACGAGCAGTACTTC

v_gene: TRBV18
d_gene: -
abundance: -
j_gene: TRBJ1-1
CDR3aa: CASSPGEGGYTEAFF
CDR3nt: TGTGCCAGCTCACCAGGTGAGGGGGGGTACACTGAAGCTTTCTTT

v_gene: TRBV7-9
d_gene: TRBD2
abundance: -
j_gene: TRBJ2-1
CDR3aa: CASSNLGLAGGYNEQFF
CDR3nt: TGTGCCAGCAGCAACCTGGGACTAGCGGGGGGGTACAATGAGCAGTTCTTC

v_gene: TRBV5-1
d_gene: TRBD1
abundance: -
j_gene: TRBJ1-2
CDR3aa: CASSTGQGFNYGYTF
CDR3nt: TGCGCCAGCAGTACAGGACAGGGTTTCAACTATGGCTACACCTTC

v_gene: TRBV2
d_gene: -
abundance: -
j_gene: TRBJ2-1
CDR3aa: CASSDSGSFFDEQFF
CDR3nt: TGTGCCAGCAGTGATTCGGGGAGTTTTTTCGATGAGCAGTTCTTC

v_gene: TRBV19
d_gene: TRBD1
abundance: -
j_gene: TRBJ1-6
CDR3aa: CASRQGVSPLHF
CDR3nt: TGTGCCAGTAGGCAGGGGGTCTCACCCCTCCACTTT

v_gene: TRBV5-1
d_gene: -
abundance: -
j_gene: TRBJ2-5
CDR3aa: CASSLGLWETQYF
CDR3nt: TGCGCCAGCAGCTTAGGACTCTGGGAGACCCAGTACTTC